What follows are 16 T cell receptor beta chains derived from one specimen sequenced in a study of blood T cell repertoires in COVID-19 (TCRdb year 2020). Libraries were built with the immunoSEQ multiplex PCR assay. Drawn from immuneACCESS, this table holds only the in-frame rearrangements with V and J called that TCRdb kept. Clones are partly lost; checked studies trace under half to an unresolved V gene and leave the rest unexplained. This sample lists 110,000 or so clones; around 85% were detected once. The top ten clonotypes cover roughly 2.5% of the sample. The sequencing sample was made of peripheral blood. The receptors here all came from a man between 45 and 60 years old with acute or convalescent COVID-19.

The chain uses TRBV7-8 and TRBJ2-7; 8 bases match TRBD1. The V gene's germline CDR1 is SGHVS and CDR2 FQNEAQ. This CDR3 is 15 amino acids long. Germline trimming cut 1 base from V and 2 bases from J; bases unmatched to any gene: 4. The CDR3: CASSLGDRRTYEQYF. CDR3 nucleotide sequence: TGTGCCAGCAGCTTAGGGGACAGGCGCACCTACGAGCAGTACTTC.

The chain employs TRBV7-9 and TRBJ2-1; D may be TRBD1 (6 bases). The germline V and J ends were trimmed by 5 bases and 7 bases, with 9 bases remaining between them. The CDR3 has 12 amino acids. Germline CDR1 and CDR2: SEHNR and FQNEAQ (reference sequence). The CDR3 spells CASSLTGNEQFF. The CDR3 region has the DNA TGTGCCAGCAGCCTAACAGGGAATGAGCAGTTCTTC. The entire variable domain, with the rest obtained from reference TRBV7-9 and TRBJ2-1, is as follows: DTGVSQNPRHKITKRGQNVTFRCDPISEHNRLYWYRQTLGQGPEFLTYFQNEAQLEKSRLLSDRFSAERPKGSFSTLEIQRTEQGDSAMYLCASSLTGNEQFFGPGTRLTVL.

This chain uses TRBV7-6 with TRBJ1-1, with D perhaps TRBD1 (6 bases). The germline CDR1 and CDR2 sequences are SGHVS and FNYEAQ. The CDR3 runs 18 residues. Trimming cost V 0 bases and J 4 bases, with 21 bases left between them. The CDR3 DNA sequence: TGTGCCAGCAGCTTAGCACCCGCGGGGGGCGCGGGGAGCACTGAAGCTTTCTTT. This translates into CASSLAPAGGAGSTEAFF.

V gene TRBV20-1 combines with J gene TRBJ1-2, with 7 bases identical to TRBD1. The CDR3 has 13 amino acids. The germline CDR1 and CDR2 sequences are DFQATT and SNEGSKA (reference sequence). The V segment lost 3 bases and the J segment 4 bases; nucleotides outside the gene matches: 5. The CDR3 reads CSASDRDSYGYTF. CDR3 nucleotides: TGCAGTGCTAGTGACCGGGACAGCTATGGCTACACCTTC.

This rearrangement joins TRBV5-6 to TRBJ1-5; the match to TRBD1 covers 11 bases. This CDR3 has 15 residues. Germline-derived CDR1 and CDR2 are SGHDT and YYEEEE. Germline trimming cut 2 bases from V and 8 bases from J; bases unmatched to any gene: 6. CDR3 DNA: TGTGCCAGCAGCTTTGAGGGACAGGGGGGTGAGCCCCAGCATTTT. This codes for CASSFEGQGGEPQHF.

The chain joins TRBV28 to TRBJ2-7; 10 bases line up with TRBD2. The CDR3 has 14 amino acids. Germline V gene sequence: CDR1 MDHEN, CDR2 SYDVKM. J lost 5 bases, V lost 5 bases, and 6 bases had no gene match. CDR3 sequence reads: CASSPGLASHEQYF. In DNA, the CDR3 is TGTGCCAGCAGTCCGGGACTAGCGTCCCACGAGCAGTACTTC.

This chain links TRBV6-6 with TRBJ2-2; 8 nucleotides line up with TRBD2. Germline V gene data show CDR1 as MNHNY and CDR2 as SVGAGI (reference sequence). The CDR3 sequence is 16 residues long. V lost 3 bases, J lost 3 bases, and 6 bases stayed unmatched. DNA for the CDR3: TGTGCCAGCAGTTATCCAGCGGGGGTCGACACCGGGGAGCTGTTTTTT. Its protein product is CASSYPAGVDTGELFF.

The chain carries TRBV10-1 and TRBJ1-6; TRBD1 matches 7 bases. Germline V gene sequence: CDR1 WNHNN, CDR2 SYGVQD (reference sequence). The CDR3 sequence is 14 residues long. The junction had 6 bases not matched to a gene; V was cut back by 4 bases and J by 9 bases. CDR3 sequence reads: CASSAGQTSSPLHF. The CDR3 DNA follows: TGCGCCAGCAGTGCGGGACAGACAAGTTCACCCCTCCACTTT.

V and J are TRBV19 and TRBJ2-7; 7 bases are shared with TRBD2. Looked up from germline, CDR1 is LNHDA and CDR2 is SQIVND (reference sequence). The junction had 9 bases not matched to a gene; V was cut back by 3 bases and J by 4 bases. There are 15 residues in the CDR3. CDR3 in DNA: TGTGCCAGTAGTATTGGGAGGGGAGAAGTGTACGAGCAGTACTTC. Residues: CASSIGRGEVYEQYF.

The DNA of the CDR3 is TGCGCCAGCAGTCAAGGCAGGGGGGCCGGGGAGCTGTTTTTT. This codes for CASSQGRGAGELFF. The V call is TRBV23-1, the J call TRBJ2-2; tentatively, D is TRBD1 (7 bases). TRBV23-1 is an ORF, and what it does is uncertain. The CDR3 spans 14 residues. Trimming shortened V by 2 bases and J by 6 bases, and 10 bases separated the two germline ends.

The CDR3 sequence is CASSSPGDGTDTQYF. Here the CDR3 DNA reads TGCGCCAGCAGCTCCCCAGGGGACGGCACAGATACGCAGTATTTT. The gene calls are TRBV5-1 and TRBJ2-3, with TRBD1 as a possible D gene (6 bases). Germline CDR1 reads SGHRS; CDR2 reads YFSETQ. V was clipped by 3 bases and J by 1 base, with 12 bases between them. This CDR3 has 15 residues.

The CDR3 is CASSISLAGAKDEQFF. The DNA of the CDR3 is TGTGCCAGTAGTATAAGCCTAGCGGGAGCTAAGGATGAGCAGTTCTTC. The chain has TRBV19 and TRBJ2-1, with 10 bases identical to TRBD2. V lost 2 bases and J lost 8; bases outside the gene matches: 9. This CDR3 spans 16 amino acids. Germline V gives CDR1 LNHDA, CDR2 SQIVND (reference sequence).

This clone has only a few counts. The chain carries TRBV19 and TRBJ1-1; D perhaps matches TRBD1 (5 bases). The CDR3 sequence is 15 residues long. Germline-derived CDR1 and CDR2 are LNHDA and SQIVND (reference sequence). V was shortened by 6 bases and J by 0 bases, with 14 bases between the two germline ends. The chain's CDR3 is CASSPQTALNTEAFF. The CDR3 region has the DNA TGTGCCAGTAGCCCACAGACAGCGCTGAACACTGAAGCTTTCTTT.

There are many counts of this clone. The V gene is TRBV19, the J gene TRBJ2-2; D gene unclear. The CDR3 runs 14 residues. Germline V gene lookup returns CDR1 LNHDA and CDR2 SQIVND (reference sequence). The V gene lost 3 bases and the J gene lost 1 base, with 6 bases spanning the gap. The CDR3 loop is CASSINRNTGELFF. Here the CDR3 DNA reads TGTGCCAGTAGTATCAACAGGAACACCGGGGAGCTGTTTTTT.

The chain joins TRBV5-1 to TRBJ1-1; weak D call: TRBD1 (6 bases). V lost 4 bases, J lost 5 bases, and 21 bases lay in between. The CDR3 spans 16 residues. The germline V gene encodes CDR1 SGHRS and CDR2 YFSETQ. The CDR3 is CASSMESLGRGTEAFF. CDR3 in DNA: TGCGCCAGCAGCATGGAGTCTTTGGGAAGGGGGACTGAAGCTTTCTTT. Filled out from reference TRBV5-1 and TRBJ1-1, the complete variable domain reads KAGVTQTPRYLIKTRGQQVTLSCSPISGHRSVSWYQQTPGQGLQFLFEYFSETQRNKGNFPGRFSGRQFSNSRSEMNVSTLELGDSALYLCASSMESLGRGTEAFFGQGTRLTVV.

The chain couples TRBV4-1 to TRBJ2-3; TRBD2 matches 12 bases. This CDR3 has 16 amino acids. Germline CDR1 MGHRA, CDR2 YSYEKL. The junction had 8 bases not matched to a gene; V was cut back by 4 bases and J by 6 bases. CDR3 amino acids: CASSPRTSGASDTQYF. The CDR3 DNA follows: TGCGCCAGCAGCCCCCGGACTAGCGGGGCCTCGGATACGCAGTATTTT.